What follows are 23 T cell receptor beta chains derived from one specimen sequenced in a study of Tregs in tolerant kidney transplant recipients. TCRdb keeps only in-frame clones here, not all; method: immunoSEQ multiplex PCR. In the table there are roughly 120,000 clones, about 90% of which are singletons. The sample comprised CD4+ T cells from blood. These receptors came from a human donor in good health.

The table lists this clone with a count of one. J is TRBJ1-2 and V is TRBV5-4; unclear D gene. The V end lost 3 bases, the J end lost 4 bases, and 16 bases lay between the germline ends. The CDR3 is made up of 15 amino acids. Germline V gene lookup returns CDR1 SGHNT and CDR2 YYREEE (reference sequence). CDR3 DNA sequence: TGTGCCAGCAGCTCCAACGGACGCCTTAGCTATGGCTACACCTTC. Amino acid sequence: CASSSNGRLSYGYTF.

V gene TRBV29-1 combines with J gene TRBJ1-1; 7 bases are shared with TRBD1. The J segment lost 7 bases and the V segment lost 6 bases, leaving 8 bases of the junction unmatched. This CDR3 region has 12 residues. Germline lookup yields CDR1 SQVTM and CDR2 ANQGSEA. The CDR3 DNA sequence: TGCAGCGTACAGGGACAGCCTAGTGAAGCTTTCTTT. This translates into CSVQGQPSEAFF.

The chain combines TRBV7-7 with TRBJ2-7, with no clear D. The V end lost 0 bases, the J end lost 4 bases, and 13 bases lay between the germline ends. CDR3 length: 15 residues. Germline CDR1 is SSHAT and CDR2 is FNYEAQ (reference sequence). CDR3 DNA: TGTGCCAGCAGCTTAGCTCCCGCGTCCACTTACGAGCAGTACTTC. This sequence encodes CASSLAPASTYEQYF.

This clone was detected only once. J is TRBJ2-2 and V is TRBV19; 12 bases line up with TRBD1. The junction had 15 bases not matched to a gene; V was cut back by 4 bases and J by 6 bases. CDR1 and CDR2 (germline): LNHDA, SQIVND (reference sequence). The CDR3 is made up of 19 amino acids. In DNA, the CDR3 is TGTGCCAGTAGTACACCCTACTTCCGGGACAGGGGGCGGTCCGGGGAGCTGTTTTTT. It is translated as CASSTPYFRDRGRSGELFF.

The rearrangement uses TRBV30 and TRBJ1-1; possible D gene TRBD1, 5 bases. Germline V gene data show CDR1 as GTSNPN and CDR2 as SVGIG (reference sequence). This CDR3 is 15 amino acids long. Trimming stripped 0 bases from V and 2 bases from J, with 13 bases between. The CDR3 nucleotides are TGTGCCTGGAGTGTTAGGCTGACAGCTAACACTGAAGCTTTCTTT. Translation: CAWSVRLTANTEAFF.

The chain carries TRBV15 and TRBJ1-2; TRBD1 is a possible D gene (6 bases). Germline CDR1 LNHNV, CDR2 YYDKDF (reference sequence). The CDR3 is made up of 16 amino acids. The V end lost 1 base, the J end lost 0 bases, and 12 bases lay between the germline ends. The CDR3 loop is CATSRGEQGPNYGYTF. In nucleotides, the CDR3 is TGTGCCACCAGCAGAGGTGAACAGGGCCCTAACTATGGCTACACCTTC.

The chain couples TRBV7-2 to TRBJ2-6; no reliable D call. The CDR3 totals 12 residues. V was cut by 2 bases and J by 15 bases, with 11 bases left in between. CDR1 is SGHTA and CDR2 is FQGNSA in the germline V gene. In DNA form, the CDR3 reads TGTGCCAGCAGCTTAAATCGAGTCGGCCTGACTTTC. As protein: CASSLNRVGLTF.

The chain's CDR3 is CASSPPGTGAHEQFF. DNA of the CDR3: TGTGCCAGCTCACCACCCGGGACAGGGGCCCATGAGCAGTTCTTC. The chain is built from TRBV18 and TRBJ2-1, with 10 bases aligning to TRBD1. The V segment lost 0 bases and the J segment 8 bases; nucleotides outside the gene matches: 4. Germline-derived CDR1 and CDR2 are KGHSH and LQKENI. The CDR3 has 15 amino acids.

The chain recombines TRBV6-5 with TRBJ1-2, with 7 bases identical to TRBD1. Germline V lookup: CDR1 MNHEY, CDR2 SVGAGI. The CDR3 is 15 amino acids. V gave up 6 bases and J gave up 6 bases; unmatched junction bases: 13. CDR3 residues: CASSENRQGLDGYTF. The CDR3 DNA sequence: TGTGCCAGCAGCGAAAACCGACAGGGACTCGATGGCTACACCTTC.

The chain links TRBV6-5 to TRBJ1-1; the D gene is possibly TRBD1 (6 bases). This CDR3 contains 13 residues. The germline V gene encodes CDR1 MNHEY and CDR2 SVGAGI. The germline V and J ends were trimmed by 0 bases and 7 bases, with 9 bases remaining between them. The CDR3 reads CASSYSGGNEAFF. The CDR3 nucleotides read TGTGCCAGCAGTTACTCAGGGGGAAATGAAGCTTTCTTT.

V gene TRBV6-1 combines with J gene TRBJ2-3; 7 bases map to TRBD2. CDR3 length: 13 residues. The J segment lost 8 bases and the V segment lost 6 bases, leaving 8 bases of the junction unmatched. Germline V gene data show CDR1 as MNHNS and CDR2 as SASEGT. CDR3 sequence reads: CASSRGGAGTQYF. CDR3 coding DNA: TGTGCCAGCAGCCGGGGAGGGGCTGGTACGCAGTATTTT.

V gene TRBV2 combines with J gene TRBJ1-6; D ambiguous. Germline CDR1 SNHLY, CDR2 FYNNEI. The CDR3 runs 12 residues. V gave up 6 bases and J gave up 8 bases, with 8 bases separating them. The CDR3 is CASRGRDSPLHF. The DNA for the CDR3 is TGTGCCAGCAGAGGGAGAGATTCACCCCTCCACTTT.

The CDR3 DNA sequence: TGTGCCAGCAGCCCCTTCAATCAGCCCCAGCATTTT. It is translated as CASSPFNQPQHF. This chain connects TRBV7-8 to TRBJ1-5; D gene ambiguous. CDR1 and CDR2 from the germline V gene are SGHVS and FQNEAQ. The V end lost 5 bases, the J end lost 3 bases, and 5 bases lay between the germline ends. CDR3 length equals 12 residues. Looking up the rest from reference TRBV7-8 and TRBJ1-5 gives the full variable domain: GAGVSQSPRYKVAKRGQDVALRCDPISGHVSLFWYQQALGQGPEFLTYFQNEAQLDKSGLPSDRFFAERPEGSVSTLKIQRTQQEDSAVYLCASSPFNQPQHFGDGTRLSIL.

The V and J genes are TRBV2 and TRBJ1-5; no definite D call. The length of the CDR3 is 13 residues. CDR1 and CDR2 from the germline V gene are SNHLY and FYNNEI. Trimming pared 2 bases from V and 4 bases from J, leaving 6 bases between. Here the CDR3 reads CASSESLNQPQHF. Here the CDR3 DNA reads TGTGCCAGCAGTGAATCCTTAAATCAGCCCCAGCATTTT.

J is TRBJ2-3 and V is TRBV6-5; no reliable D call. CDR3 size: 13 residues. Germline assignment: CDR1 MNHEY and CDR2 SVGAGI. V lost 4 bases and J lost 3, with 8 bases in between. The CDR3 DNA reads TGTGCCAGCAGTTCGCCTGGGACAGATACGCAGTATTTT. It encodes CASSSPGTDTQYF.

The CDR3 here is CASTKSWGQETQYF. The CDR3 bases are TGTGCCAGCACCAAATCCTGGGGACAAGAGACCCAGTACTTC. V gene TRBV6-1 combines with J gene TRBJ2-5, with no clear D. Germline V gives CDR1 MNHNS, CDR2 SASEGT. This CDR3 region has 14 residues. V was shortened by 7 bases and J by 2 bases, with 14 bases between the two germline ends.

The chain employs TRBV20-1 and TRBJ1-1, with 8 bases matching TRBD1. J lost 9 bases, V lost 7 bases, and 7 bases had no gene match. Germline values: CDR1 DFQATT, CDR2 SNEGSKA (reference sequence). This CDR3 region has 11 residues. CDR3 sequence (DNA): TGCAGTGTTTCCGGGACAGGAAAAGCTTTCTTT. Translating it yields CSVSGTGKAFF.

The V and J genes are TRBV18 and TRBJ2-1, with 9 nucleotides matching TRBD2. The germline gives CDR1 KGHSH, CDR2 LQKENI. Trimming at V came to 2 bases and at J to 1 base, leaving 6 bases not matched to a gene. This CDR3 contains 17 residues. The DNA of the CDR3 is TGTGCCAGCTCACCATCTCCTAGCGGGATTTCCTACAATGAGCAGTTCTTC. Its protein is CASSPSPSGISYNEQFF.

The CDR3 here is CASSETPLVSTDTQYF. The CDR3 bases are TGTGCCAGCAGTGAGACCCCTCTAGTTAGCACAGATACGCAGTATTTT. The gene calls are TRBV6-1 and TRBJ2-3, with no clear D. Germline V lookup: CDR1 MNHNS, CDR2 SASEGT. V shed 3 bases and J shed 0 bases, with 13 bases lying between them. This CDR3 comprises 16 residues.

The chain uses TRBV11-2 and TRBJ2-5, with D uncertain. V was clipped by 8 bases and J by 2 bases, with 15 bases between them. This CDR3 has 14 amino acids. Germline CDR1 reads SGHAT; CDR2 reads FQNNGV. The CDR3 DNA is TGTGCCAGCGGAACCGGAAGGGTTCAAGAGACCCAGTACTTC. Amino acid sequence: CASGTGRVQETQYF.

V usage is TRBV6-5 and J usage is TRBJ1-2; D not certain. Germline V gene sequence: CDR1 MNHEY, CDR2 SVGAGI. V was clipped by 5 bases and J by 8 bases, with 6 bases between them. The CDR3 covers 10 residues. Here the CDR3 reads CASSEWGYTF. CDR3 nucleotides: TGTGCCAGCAGTGAGTGGGGCTACACCTTC.

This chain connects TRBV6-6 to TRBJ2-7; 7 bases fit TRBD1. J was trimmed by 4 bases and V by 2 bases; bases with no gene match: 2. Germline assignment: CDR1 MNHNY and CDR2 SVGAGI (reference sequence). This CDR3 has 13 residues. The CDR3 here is CASSYAQGYEQYF. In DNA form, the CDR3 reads TGTGCCAGCAGTTACGCACAGGGGTACGAGCAGTACTTC.

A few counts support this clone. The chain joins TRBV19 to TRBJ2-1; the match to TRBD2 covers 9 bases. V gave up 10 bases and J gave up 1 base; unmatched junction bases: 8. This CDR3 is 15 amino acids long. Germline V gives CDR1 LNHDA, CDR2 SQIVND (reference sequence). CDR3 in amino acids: CATERLAASYNEQFF. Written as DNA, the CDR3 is TGTGCCACCGAAAGACTAGCGGCTTCCTACAATGAGCAGTTCTTC.